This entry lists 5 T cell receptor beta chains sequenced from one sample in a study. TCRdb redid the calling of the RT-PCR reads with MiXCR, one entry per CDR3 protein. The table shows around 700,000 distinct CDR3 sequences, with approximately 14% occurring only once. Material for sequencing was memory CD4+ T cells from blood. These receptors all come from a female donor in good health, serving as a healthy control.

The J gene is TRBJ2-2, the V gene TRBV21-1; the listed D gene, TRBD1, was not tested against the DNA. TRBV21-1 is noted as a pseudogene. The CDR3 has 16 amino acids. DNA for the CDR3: TGTGCCAGCAGCATGCGGGTGACAGGGGCGCCCGGGGAGCTGTTTTTT. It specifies CASSMRVTGAPGELFF.

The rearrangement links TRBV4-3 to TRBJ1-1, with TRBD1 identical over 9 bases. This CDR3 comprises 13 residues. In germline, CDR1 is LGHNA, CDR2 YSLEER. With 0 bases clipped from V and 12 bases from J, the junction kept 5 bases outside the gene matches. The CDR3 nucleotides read TGCGCCAGCAGCCAAGATTCGGACAGGGGACCTTTCTTT. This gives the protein CASSQDSDRGPFF.

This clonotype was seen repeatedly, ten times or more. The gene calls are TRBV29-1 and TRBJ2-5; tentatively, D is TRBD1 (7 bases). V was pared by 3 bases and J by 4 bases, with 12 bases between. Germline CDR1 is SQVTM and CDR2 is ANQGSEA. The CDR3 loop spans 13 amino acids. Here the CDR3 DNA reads TGCAGCGTTGACGGGCAGGGGGGAGAGACCCAGTACTTC. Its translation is CSVDGQGGETQYF.

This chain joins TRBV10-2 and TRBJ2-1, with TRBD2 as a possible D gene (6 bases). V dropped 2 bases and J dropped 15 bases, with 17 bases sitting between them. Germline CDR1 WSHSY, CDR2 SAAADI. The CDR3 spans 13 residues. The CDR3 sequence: CASSEIPTSGRFF. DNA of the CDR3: TGCGCCAGCAGTGAGATCCCCACCAGCGGGCGGTTCTTC.

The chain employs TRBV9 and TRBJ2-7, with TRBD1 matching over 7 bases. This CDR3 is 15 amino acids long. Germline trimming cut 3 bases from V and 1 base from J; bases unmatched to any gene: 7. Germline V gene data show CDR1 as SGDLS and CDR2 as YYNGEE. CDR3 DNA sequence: TGTGCCAGCAGCGGGGGACAGTCTAGGTCCTACGAGCAGTACTTC. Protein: CASSGGQSRSYEQYF.